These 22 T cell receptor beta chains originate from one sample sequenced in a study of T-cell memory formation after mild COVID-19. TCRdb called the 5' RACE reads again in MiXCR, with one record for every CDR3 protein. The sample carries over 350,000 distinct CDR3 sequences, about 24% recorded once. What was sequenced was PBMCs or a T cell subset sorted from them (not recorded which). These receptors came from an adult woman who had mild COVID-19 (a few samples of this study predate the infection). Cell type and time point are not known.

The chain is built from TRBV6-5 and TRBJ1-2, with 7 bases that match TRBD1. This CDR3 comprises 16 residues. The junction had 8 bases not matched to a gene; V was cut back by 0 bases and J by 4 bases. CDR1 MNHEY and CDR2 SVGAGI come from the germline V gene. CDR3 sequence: CASSYSIGDSSYGYTF. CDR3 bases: TGTGCCAGCAGTTACTCGATTGGGGACAGCTCCTATGGCTACACCTTC.

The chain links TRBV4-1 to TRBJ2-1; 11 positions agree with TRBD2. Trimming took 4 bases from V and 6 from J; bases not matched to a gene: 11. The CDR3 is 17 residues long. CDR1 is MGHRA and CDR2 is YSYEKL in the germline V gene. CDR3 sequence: CASSLADSGRGFNEQFF. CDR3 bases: TGCGCCAGCAGCCTCGCGGATAGCGGGAGGGGTTTCAATGAGCAGTTCTTC.

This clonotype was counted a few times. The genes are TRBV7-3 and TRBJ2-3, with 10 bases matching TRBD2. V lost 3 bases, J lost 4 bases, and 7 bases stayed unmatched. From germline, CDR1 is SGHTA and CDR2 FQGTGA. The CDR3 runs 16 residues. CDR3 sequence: CASSFGAGGYSDTQYF. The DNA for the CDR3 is TGTGCCAGCAGCTTCGGAGCGGGAGGGTACTCAGATACGCAGTATTTT.

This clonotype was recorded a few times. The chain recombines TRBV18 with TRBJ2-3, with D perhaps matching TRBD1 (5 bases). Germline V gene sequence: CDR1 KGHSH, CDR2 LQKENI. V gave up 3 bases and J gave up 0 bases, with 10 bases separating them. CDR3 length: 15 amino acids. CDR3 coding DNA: TGTGCCAGCTCACCGCAGAGACAGAGCACAGATACGCAGTATTTT. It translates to CASSPQRQSTDTQYF.

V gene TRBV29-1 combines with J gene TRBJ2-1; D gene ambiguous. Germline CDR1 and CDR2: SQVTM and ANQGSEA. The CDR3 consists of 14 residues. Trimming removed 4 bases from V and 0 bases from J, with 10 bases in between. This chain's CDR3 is CSVATLSSYNEQFF. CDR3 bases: TGCAGCGTTGCAACCCTCAGCTCCTACAATGAGCAGTTCTTC.

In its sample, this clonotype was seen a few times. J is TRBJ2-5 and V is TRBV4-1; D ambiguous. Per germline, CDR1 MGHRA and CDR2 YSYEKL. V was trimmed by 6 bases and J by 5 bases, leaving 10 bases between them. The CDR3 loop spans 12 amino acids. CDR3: CASSAEVETQYF. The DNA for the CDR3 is TGCGCCAGCAGTGCAGAGGTGGAGACCCAGTACTTC.

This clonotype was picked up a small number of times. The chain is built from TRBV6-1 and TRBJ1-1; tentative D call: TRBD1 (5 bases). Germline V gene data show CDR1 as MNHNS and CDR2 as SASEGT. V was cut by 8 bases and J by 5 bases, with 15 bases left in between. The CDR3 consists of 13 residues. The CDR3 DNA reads TGTGCCAGCGCCGACAGCCCGGGGACTGAAGCTTTCTTT. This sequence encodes CASADSPGTEAFF.

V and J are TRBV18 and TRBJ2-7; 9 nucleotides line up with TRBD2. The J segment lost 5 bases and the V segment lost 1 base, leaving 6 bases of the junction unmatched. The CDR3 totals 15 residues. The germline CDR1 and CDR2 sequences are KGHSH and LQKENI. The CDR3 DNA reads TGTGCCAGCTCACCACAAGCGGGGGGAGGCAACGAGCAGTACTTC. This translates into CASSPQAGGGNEQYF.

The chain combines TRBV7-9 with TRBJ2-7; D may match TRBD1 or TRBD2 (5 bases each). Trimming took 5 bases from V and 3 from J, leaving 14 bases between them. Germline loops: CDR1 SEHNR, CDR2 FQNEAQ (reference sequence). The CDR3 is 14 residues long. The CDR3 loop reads CASSAWDGYYEQYF. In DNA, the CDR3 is TGTGCCAGCAGCGCTTGGGACGGGTACTACGAGCAGTACTTC. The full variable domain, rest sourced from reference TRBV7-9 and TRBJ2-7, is DTGVSQNPRHKITKRGQNVTFRCDPISEHNRLYWYRQTLGQGPEFLTYFQNEAQLEKSRLLSDRFSAERPKGSFSTLEIQRTEQGDSAMYLCASSAWDGYYEQYFGPGTRLTVT.

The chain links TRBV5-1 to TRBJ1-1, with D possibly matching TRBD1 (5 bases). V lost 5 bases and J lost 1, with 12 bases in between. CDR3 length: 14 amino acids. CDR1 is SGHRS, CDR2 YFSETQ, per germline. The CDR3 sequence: CASRSGQPNTEAFF. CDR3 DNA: TGCGCCAGCAGGTCAGGACAACCGAACACTGAAGCTTTCTTT. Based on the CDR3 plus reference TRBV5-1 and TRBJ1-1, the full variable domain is KAGVTQTPRYLIKTRGQQVTLSCSPISGHRSVSWYQQTPGQGLQFLFEYFSETQRNKGNFPGRFSGRQFSNSRSEMNVSTLELGDSALYLCASRSGQPNTEAFFGQGTRLTVV.

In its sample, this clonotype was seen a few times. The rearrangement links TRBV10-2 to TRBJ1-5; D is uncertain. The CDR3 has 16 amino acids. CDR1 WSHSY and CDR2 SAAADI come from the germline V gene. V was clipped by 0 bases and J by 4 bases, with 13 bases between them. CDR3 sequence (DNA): TGCGCCAGCAGTGAGTCGCTGTTGCACATTAATCAGCCCCAGCATTTT. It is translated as CASSESLLHINQPQHF.

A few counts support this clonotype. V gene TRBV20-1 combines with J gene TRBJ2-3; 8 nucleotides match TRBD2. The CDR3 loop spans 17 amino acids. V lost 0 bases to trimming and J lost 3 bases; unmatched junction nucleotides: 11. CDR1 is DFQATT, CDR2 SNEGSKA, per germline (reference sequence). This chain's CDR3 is CSARDPESGGPTDTQYF. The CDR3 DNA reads TGCAGTGCTAGAGATCCCGAGTCGGGGGGGCCGACAGATACGCAGTATTTT.

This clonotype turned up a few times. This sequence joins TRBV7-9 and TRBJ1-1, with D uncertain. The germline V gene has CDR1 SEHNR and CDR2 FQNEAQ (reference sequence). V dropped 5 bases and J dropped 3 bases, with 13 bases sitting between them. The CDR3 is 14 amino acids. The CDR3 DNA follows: TGTGCCAGCAGCAGAATCACGGTGGACACTGAAGCTTTCTTT. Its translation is CASSRITVDTEAFF. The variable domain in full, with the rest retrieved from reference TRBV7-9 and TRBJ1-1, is DTGVSQNPRHKITKRGQNVTFRCDPISEHNRLYWYRQTLGQGPEFLTYFQNEAQLEKSRLLSDRFSAERPKGSFSTLEIQRTEQGDSAMYLCASSRITVDTEAFFGQGTRLTVV.

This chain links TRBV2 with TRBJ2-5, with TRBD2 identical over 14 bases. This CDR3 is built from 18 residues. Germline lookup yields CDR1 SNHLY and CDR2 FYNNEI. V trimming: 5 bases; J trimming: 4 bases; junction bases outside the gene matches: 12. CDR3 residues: CASSYGTSGRDWGETQYF. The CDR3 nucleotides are TGTGCCAGCAGTTACGGGACTAGCGGGAGAGATTGGGGAGAGACCCAGTACTTC.

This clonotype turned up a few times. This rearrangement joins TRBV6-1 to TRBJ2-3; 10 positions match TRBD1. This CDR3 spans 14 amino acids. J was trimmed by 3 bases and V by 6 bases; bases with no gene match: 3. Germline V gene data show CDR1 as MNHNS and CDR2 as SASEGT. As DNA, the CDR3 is TGTGCCAGCAGGGACAGGGGGACGACAGATACGCAGTATTTT. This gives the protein CASRDRGTTDTQYF.

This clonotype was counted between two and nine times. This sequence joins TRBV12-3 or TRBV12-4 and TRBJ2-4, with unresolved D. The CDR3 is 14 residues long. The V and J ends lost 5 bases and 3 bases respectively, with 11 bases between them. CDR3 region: CASSPDRNKNIQYF. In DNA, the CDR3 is TGTGCCAGCAGTCCAGACCGAAACAAAAACATTCAGTACTTC.

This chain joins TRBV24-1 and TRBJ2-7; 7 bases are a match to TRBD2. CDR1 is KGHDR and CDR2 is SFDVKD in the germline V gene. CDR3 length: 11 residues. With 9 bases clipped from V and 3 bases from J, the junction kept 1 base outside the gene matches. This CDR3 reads CATASGYEQYF. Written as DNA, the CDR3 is TGTGCCACCGCTAGCGGCTACGAGCAGTACTTC.

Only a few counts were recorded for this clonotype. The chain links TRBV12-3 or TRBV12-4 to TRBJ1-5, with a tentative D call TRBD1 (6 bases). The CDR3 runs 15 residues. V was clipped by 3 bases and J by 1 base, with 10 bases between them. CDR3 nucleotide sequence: TGTGCCAGCAGTTTTGAGGGGGGGAGCAATCAGCCCCAGCATTTT. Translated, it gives CASSFEGGSNQPQHF.

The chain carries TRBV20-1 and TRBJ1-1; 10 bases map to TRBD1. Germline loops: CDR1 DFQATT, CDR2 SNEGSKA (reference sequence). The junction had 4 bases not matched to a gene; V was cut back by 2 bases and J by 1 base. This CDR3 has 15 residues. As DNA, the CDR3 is TGCAGTGCTAGAAGACAGGGGGCAGGGAACACTGAAGCTTTCTTT. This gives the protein CSARRQGAGNTEAFF.

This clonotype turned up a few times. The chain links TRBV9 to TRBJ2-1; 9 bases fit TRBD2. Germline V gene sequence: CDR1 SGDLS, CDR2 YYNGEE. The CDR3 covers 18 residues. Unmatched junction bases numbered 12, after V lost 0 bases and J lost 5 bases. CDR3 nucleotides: TGTGCCAGCAGCGTAGCCCCCCCGGGCGGGGGGGCCAACAATGAGCAGTTCTTC. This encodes CASSVAPPGGGANNEQFF.

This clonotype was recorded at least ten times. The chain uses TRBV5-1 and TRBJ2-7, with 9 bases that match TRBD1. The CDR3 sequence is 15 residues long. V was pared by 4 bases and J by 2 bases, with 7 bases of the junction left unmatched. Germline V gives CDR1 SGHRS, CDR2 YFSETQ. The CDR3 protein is CASSLTGTGPYEQYF. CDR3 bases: TGCGCCAGCAGCCTAACCGGGACAGGGCCCTACGAGCAGTACTTC.

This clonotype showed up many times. In DNA, the CDR3 is TGTGCCAGCAGCTTATGGGGCGGGAGGGAGTACAATGAGCAGTTCTTC. Protein: CASSLWGGREYNEQFF. The chain has TRBV7-2 and TRBJ2-1; 9 bases are a match to TRBD2. The germline gives CDR1 SGHTA, CDR2 FQGNSA. Trimming removed 2 bases from V and 4 bases from J; junction bases left unmatched: 6. The CDR3 loop spans 16 amino acids.